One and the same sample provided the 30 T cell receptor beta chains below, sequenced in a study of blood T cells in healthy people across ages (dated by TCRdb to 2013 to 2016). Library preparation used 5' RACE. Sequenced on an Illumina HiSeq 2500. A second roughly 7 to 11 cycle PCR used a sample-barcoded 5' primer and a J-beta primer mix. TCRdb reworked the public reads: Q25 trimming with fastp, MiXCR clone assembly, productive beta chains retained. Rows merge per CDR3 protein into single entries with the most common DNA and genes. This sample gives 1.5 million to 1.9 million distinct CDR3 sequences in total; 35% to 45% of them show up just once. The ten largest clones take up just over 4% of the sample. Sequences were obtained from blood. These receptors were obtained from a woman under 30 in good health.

The CDR3 nucleotides read TGTGCCAGCAGCCTTGGGTCGCGTAGCTTCAGCTCCTACAATGAGCAGTTCTTC. It encodes CASSLGSRSFSSYNEQFF. V and J are TRBV6-1 and TRBJ2-1; unclear D gene. From germline, CDR1 is MNHNS and CDR2 SASEGT. V lost 6 bases and J lost 0, with 21 bases in between. CDR3 length: 18 residues.

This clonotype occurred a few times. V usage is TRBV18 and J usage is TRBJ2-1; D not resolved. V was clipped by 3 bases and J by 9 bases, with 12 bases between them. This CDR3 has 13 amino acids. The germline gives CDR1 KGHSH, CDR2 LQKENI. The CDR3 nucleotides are TGTGCCAGCTCACCCTCCCACATATCTGAGCAGTTCTTC. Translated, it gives CASSPSHISEQFF.

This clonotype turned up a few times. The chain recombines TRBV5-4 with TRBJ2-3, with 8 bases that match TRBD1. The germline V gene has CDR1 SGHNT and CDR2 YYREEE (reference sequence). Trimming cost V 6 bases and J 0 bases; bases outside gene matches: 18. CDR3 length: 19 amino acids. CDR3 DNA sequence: TGTGCCAGCACCATGGACAGGGCCGGTATGCTCCCTAGCACAGATACGCAGTATTTT. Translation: CASTMDRAGMLPSTDTQYF.

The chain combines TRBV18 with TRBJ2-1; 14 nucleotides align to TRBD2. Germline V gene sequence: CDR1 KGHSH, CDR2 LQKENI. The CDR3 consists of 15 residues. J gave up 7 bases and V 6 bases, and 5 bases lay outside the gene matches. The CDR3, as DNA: TGTGCCAGCTCGCTGACTAGCGGGAGGGTGAATGAGCAGTTCTTC. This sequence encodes CASSLTSGRVNEQFF.

This CDR3 reads CASSDFRTYEQYF. The CDR3 DNA reads TGTGCCAGCAGTGACTTCAGGACCTACGAGCAGTACTTC. J is TRBJ2-7 and V is TRBV6-2 or TRBV6-3; D call uncertain. Germline V CDR1 and CDR2: MNHEY, SVGEGT. The CDR3 is 13 residues long. The germline V and J ends were trimmed by 5 bases and 2 bases, with 10 bases remaining between them.

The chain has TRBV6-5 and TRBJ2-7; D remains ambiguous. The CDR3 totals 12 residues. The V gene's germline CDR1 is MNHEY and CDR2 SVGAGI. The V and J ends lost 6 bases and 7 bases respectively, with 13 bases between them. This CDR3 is CASRRRRAEQYF. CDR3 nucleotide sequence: TGTGCCAGCAGAAGGCGAAGGGCTGAGCAGTACTTC.

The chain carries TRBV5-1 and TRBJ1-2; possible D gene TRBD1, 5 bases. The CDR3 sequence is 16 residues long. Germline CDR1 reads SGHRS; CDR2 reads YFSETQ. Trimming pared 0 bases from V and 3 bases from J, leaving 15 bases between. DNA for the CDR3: TGCGCCAGCAGCTTGGCACCGAGGGGCCCATACTATGGCTACACCTTC. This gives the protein CASSLAPRGPYYGYTF. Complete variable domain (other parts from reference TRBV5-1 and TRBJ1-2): KAGVTQTPRYLIKTRGQQVTLSCSPISGHRSVSWYQQTPGQGLQFLFEYFSETQRNKGNFPGRFSGRQFSNSRSEMNVSTLELGDSALYLCASSLAPRGPYYGYTFGSGTRLTVV.

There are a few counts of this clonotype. As DNA, the CDR3 is TGTGCCAGCAGTTCCGAACCACGGAGCGACGAGCAGTACTTC. Translation: CASSSEPRSDEQYF. The rearrangement uses TRBV27 and TRBJ2-7; D not resolved. Germline CDR1 is MNHEY and CDR2 is SMNVEV (reference sequence). There are 14 residues in the CDR3. Trimming pared 4 bases from V and 5 bases from J, leaving 15 bases between.

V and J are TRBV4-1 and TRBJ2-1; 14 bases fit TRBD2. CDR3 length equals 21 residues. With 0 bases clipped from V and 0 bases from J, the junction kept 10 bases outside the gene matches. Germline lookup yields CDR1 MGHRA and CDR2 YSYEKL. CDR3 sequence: CASSQEVWGLAGEGSYNEQFF. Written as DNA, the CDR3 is TGCGCCAGCAGCCAAGAGGTTTGGGGACTAGCGGGGGAAGGCTCCTACAATGAGCAGTTCTTC.

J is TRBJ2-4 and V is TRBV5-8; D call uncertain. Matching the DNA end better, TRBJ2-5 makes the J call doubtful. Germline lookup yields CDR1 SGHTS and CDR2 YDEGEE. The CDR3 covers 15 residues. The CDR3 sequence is CASSSTGFKGETQYF. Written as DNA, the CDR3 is TGTGCCAGCAGCTCGACCGGGTTTAAAGGAGAGACCCAGTACTTC.

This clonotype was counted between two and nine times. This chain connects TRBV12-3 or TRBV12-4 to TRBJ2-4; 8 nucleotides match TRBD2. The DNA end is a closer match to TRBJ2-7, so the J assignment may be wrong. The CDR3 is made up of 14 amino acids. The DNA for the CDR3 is TGTGCCAGCAGTTTAGGCGGGAGGTACTACGAGCAGTACTTC. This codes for CASSLGGRYYEQYF.

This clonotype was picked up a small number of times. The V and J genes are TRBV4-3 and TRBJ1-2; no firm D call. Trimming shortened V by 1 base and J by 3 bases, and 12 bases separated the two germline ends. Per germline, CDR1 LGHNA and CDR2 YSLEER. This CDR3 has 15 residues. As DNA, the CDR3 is TGCGCCAGCAGCCAAGTCGGTTCACGAGACTATGGCTACACCTTC. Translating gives CASSQVGSRDYGYTF.

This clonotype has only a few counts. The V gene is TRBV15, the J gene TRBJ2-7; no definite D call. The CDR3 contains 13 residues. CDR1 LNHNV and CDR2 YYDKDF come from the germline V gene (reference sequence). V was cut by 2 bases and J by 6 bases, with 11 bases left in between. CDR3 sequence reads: CATSRSTRTEQYF. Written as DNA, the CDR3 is TGTGCCACCAGCAGATCTACTCGTACCGAGCAGTACTTC. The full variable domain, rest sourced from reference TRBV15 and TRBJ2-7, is DAMVIQNPRYQVTQFGKPVTLSCSQTLNHNVMYWYQQKSSQAPKLLFHYYDKDFNNEADTPDNFQSRRPNTSFCFLDIRSPGLGDTAMYLCATSRSTRTEQYFGPGTRLTVT.

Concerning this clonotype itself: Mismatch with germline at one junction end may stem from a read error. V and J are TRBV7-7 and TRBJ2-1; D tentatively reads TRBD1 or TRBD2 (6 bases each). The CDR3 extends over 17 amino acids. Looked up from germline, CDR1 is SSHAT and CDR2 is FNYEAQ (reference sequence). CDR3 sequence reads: CASSLSPSWGAFNEQFF. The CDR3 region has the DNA TGTGCTAGCAGCTTATCCCCTAGCTGGGGGGCCTTCAATGAGCAGTTCTTC.

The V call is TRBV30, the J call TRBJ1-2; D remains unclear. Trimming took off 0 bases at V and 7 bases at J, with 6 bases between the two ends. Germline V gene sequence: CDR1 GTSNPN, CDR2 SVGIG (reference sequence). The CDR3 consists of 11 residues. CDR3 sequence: CAWSVVGGYTF. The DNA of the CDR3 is TGTGCCTGGAGTGTGGTTGGTGGCTACACCTTC. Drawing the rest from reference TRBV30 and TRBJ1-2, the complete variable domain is SQTIHQWPATLVQPVGSPLSLECTVEGTSNPNLYWYRQAAGRGLQLLFYSVGIGQISSEVPQNLSASRPQDRQFILSSKKLLLSDSGFYLCAWSVVGGYTFGSGTRLTVV.

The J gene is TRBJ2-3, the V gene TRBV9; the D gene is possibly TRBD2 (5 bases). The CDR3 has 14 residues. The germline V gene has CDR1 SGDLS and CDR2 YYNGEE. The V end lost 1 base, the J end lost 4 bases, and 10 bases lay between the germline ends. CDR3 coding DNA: TGTGCCAGCAGCGTAACGGGGAACCCAGATACGCAGTATTTT. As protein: CASSVTGNPDTQYF.

CDR3 sequence reads: CASSQDWGRGANTIYF. CDR3 DNA: TGCGCCAGCAGCCAAGATTGGGGCAGGGGGGCGAACACCATATATTTT. The chain carries TRBV4-3 and TRBJ1-3; 7 bases agree with TRBD1. The CDR3 loop spans 16 amino acids. After removal of 0 bases from V and 7 bases from J, the junction contained 9 bases not matched to a gene. Germline CDR1 and CDR2: LGHNA and YSLEER.

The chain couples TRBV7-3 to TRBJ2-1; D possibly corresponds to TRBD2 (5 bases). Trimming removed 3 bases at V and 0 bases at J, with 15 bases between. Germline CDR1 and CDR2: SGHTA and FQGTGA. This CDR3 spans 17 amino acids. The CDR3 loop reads CASSLGNLGSSYNEQFF. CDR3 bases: TGTGCCAGCAGCTTGGGGAATTTGGGGAGCTCCTACAATGAGCAGTTCTTC.

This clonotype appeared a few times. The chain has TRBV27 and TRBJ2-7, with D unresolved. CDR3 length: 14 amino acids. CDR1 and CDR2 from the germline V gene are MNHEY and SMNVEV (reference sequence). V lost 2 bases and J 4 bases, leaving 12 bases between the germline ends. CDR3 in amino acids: CASSLRPFVYEQYF. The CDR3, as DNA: TGTGCCAGCAGTTTAAGGCCGTTTGTTTACGAGCAGTACTTC.

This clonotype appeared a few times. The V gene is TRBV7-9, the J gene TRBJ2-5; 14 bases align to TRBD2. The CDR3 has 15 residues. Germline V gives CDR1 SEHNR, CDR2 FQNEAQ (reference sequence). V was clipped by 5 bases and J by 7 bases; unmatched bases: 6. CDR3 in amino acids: CASSEWTSGGRTQYF. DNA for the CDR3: TGTGCCAGCAGCGAATGGACTAGCGGGGGGCGGACCCAGTACTTC.

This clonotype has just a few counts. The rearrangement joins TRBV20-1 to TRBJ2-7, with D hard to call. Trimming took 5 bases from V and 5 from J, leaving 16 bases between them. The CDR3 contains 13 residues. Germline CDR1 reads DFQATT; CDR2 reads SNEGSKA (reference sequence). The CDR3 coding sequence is TGCAGTGCTCATAATCGTTGGGGTGACGAGCAGTACTTC. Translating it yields CSAHNRWGDEQYF.

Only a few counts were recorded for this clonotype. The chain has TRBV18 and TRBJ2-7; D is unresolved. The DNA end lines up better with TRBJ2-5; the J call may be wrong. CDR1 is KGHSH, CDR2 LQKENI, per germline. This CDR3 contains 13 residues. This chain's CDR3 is CASSPVLLETQYF. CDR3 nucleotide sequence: TGTGCCAGCTCACCGGTCCTGTTGGAGACCCAGTACTTC.

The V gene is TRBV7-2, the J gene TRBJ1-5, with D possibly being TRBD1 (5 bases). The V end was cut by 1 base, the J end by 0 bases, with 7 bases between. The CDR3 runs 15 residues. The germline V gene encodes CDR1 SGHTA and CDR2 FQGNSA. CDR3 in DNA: TGTGCCAGCAGCTTAGAGGGGAGTAGCAATCAGCCCCAGCATTTT. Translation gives CASSLEGSSNQPQHF.

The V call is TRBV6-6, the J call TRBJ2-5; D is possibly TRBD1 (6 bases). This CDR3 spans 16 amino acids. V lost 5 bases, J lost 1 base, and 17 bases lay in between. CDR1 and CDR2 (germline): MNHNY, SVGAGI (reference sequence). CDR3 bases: TGTGCCAGCAGTCGAGGGGGTCTCGCGTCCCAAGAGACCCAGTACTTC. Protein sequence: CASSRGGLASQETQYF.

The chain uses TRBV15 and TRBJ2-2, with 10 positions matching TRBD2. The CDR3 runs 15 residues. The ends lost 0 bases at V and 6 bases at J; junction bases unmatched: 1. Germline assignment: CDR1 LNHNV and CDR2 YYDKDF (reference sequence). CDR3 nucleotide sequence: TGTGCCACCAGCAGAGATCTAGCGGGAGCCGGGGAGCTGTTTTTT. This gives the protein CATSRDLAGAGELFF.

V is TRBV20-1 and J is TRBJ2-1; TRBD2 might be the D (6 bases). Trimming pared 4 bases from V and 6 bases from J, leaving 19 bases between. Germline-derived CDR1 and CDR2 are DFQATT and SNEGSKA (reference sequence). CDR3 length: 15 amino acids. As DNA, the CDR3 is TGCAGTGCTAAAGGACTCGGGACTGGGGCCAATGAGCAGTTCTTC. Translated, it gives CSAKGLGTGANEQFF.

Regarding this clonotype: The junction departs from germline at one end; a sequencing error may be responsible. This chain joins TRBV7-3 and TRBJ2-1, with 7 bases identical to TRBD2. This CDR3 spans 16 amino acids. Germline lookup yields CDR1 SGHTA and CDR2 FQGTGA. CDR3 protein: CASSQHLTSSYNEQLF. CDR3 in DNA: TGTGCCAGCAGCCAACATCTGACTAGCTCCTACAATGAGCAGTTATTC.

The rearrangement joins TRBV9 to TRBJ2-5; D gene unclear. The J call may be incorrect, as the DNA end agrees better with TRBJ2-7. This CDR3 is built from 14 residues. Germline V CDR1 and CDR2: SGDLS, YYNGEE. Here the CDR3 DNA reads TGTGCCAGCAGCGTAGGCCCAGACAACTACGAGCAGTACTTC. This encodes CASSVGPDNYEQYF.

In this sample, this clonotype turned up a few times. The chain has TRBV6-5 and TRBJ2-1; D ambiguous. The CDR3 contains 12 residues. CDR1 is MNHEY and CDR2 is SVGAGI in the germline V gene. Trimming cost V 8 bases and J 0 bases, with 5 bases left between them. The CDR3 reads CASGRSYNEQFF. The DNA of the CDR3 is TGTGCCAGCGGCCGCTCCTACAATGAGCAGTTCTTC.

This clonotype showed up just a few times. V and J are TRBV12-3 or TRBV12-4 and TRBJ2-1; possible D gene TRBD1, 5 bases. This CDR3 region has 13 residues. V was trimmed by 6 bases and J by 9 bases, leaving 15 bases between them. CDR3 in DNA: TGTGCCAGCAGCATAGTAGAAGACAGTGAGCAGTTCTTC. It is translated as CASSIVEDSEQFF.